This T cell receptor (beta chain) was sequenced in a study of blood T cell repertoires in COVID-19. Study summary: Spain, Italy and the United States supplied samples that represented acute and convalescent COVID-19. From T cells, B-cell-depleted T cells, or PBMCs came the material, which was cDNA or gDNA.

The CDR3 contains 18 residues. Trimming took off 2 bases at V and 3 bases at J, with 20 bases between the two ends. CDR1 and CDR2 (germline): SGHTA, FQGNSA. As handled by the study authors: Estimation of nucleated cell counts relied on the amplification of reference gene primers. The repertoire was sequenced with immunoSEQ multiplex PCR; TCRdb's copy has only in-frame clones and lacks some. V and J calls and clone size are given by that table; D and trimming were obtained from the DNA. The table records roughly 100,000 clones, approximately 80% of them present only once. The rearrangement joins TRBV7-2 to TRBJ1-5; possibly TRBD1 for D (5 bases). The source material was peripheral blood. This sequence originates from a human donor in a cohort sampled during active or convalescent COVID-19. The CDR3 is CASSLWGAGEGTNQPQHF. In DNA, the CDR3 is TGTGCCAGCAGCTTATGGGGAGCGGGGGAGGGAACCAATCAGCCCCAGCATTTT. Drawing the rest from reference TRBV7-2 and TRBJ1-5, the complete variable domain is GAGVSQSPSNKVTEKGKDVELRCDPISGHTALYWYRQSLGQGLEFLIYFQGNSAPDKSGLPSDRFSAERTGGSVSTLTIQRTQQEDSAVYLCASSLWGAGEGTNQPQHFGDGTRLSIL.